Following are 29 T cell receptor beta chains from one sample sequenced in a study of lymphopenia after photon versus proton radiotherapy. Profiled with immunoSEQ multiplex PCR; TCRdb holds only in-frame clones, not every one. The data hold 30,000 to 40,000 clones, with 84% observed a single time. The sequencing here drew on peripheral blood, taken from a patient treated with proton-based radiotherapy. The source of these receptors is a woman in her 70s with pancreatic cancer.

V usage is TRBV6-6 and J usage is TRBJ2-3; 7 nucleotides align to TRBD2. The V gene's germline CDR1 is MNHNY and CDR2 SVGAGI (reference sequence). This CDR3 comprises 14 residues. V lost 5 bases, J lost 6 bases, and 8 bases stayed unmatched. CDR3: CASSLGGSADTQYF. The DNA of the CDR3 is TGTGCCAGCAGTCTGGGAGGGTCGGCGGATACGCAGTATTTT.

The chain links TRBV19 to TRBJ2-1; TRBD2 agrees at 12 bases. The CDR3 is made up of 18 amino acids. After removal of 3 bases from V and 5 bases from J, the junction contained 11 bases not matched to a gene. Germline V gene lookup returns CDR1 LNHDA and CDR2 SQIVND (reference sequence). CDR3 DNA sequence: TGTGCCAGTAGTATTCGGGCTAGCGGGAGGGCCTTAAACAATGAGCAGTTCTTC. This codes for CASSIRASGRALNNEQFF.

V gene TRBV19 combines with J gene TRBJ1-3; a possible D gene is TRBD1 (5 bases). From germline, CDR1 is LNHDA and CDR2 SQIVND (reference sequence). The CDR3 runs 16 residues. Trimming cost V 6 bases and J 0 bases, with 15 bases left between them. In DNA, the CDR3 is TGTGCCAGTAGCTTCTTCCGTGGGGGCTCTGGAAACACCATATATTTT. It codes for CASSFFRGGSGNTIYF.

The J gene is TRBJ2-1, the V gene TRBV27; no reliable D call. Per the germline V gene, CDR1 is MNHEY and CDR2 is SMNVEV (reference sequence). This CDR3 is 13 amino acids long. Trimming cost V 3 bases and J 9 bases, with 12 bases left between them. The CDR3 DNA reads as TGTGCCAGCAGTTTTACAGACTGGCGTGAGCAGTTCTTC. Protein: CASSFTDWREQFF.

V is TRBV5-4 and J is TRBJ2-1, with TRBD2 matching 8 bases. CDR1 and CDR2 (germline): SGHNT, YYREEE (reference sequence). This CDR3 has 15 residues. J was trimmed by 2 bases and V by 1 base; bases with no gene match: 2. The CDR3 here is CASSLKAGAYNEQFF. As DNA, the CDR3 is TGTGCCAGCAGCTTGAAAGCGGGAGCCTACAATGAGCAGTTCTTC.

The rearrangement links TRBV4-3 to TRBJ2-3; 8 bases match TRBD2. The CDR3 has 16 amino acids. V shed 0 bases and J 3 bases; nucleotides not matched to a gene: 5. CDR1 and CDR2 (germline): LGHNA, YSLEER. The CDR3: CASSQDSTSGTDTQYF. Here the CDR3 DNA reads TGCGCCAGCAGCCAAGATAGCACTAGCGGAACAGATACGCAGTATTTT.

The chain recombines TRBV6-4 with TRBJ2-2, with D perhaps TRBD1 (6 bases). The CDR3 totals 15 residues. Looked up from germline, CDR1 is MRHNA and CDR2 is SNTAGT. Trimming left V 5 bases short and J 2 bases short, with 12 bases between. The CDR3 DNA sequence: TGTGCCAGCAGTCCCGGGACAAGTAACACCGGGGAGCTGTTTTTT. Translating it yields CASSPGTSNTGELFF.

Only a few counts were recorded for this clone. J is TRBJ2-5 and V is TRBV2; a weak D match, TRBD2 (5 bases). Germline V gene lookup returns CDR1 SNHLY and CDR2 FYNNEI. CDR3 length: 15 residues. The V gene lost 3 bases and the J gene lost 6 bases, with 17 bases spanning the gap. CDR3 DNA: TGTGCCAGCAGTGAGAGGGTCGGCTTTATACAGACCCAGTACTTC. Amino acids: CASSERVGFIQTQYF.

The genes are TRBV29-1 and TRBJ2-1; no clear D. V was trimmed by 7 bases and J by 9 bases, leaving 22 bases between them. Germline assignment: CDR1 SQVTM and CDR2 ANQGSEA. This CDR3 has 14 residues. CDR3 amino acids: CSADPGPSPGEQFF. The CDR3, as DNA: TGCAGCGCTGATCCCGGGCCATCACCCGGTGAGCAGTTCTTC.

This rearrangement joins TRBV6-7 to TRBJ2-7; 13 bases are shared with TRBD2. TRBV6-7 is reported as an ORF; its role is uncertain. This CDR3 is 17 amino acids long. V lost 3 bases and J lost 3; bases outside the gene matches: 8. CDR3 DNA sequence: TGTGCCAGCAGTTATTGGCGACTAGCGGGAGGTAGCTACGAGCAGTACTTC. It is translated as CASSYWRLAGGSYEQYF.

The chain joins TRBV7-3 to TRBJ1-1, with D perhaps TRBD1 (5 bases). This CDR3 contains 14 residues. Trimming pared 5 bases from V and 0 bases from J, leaving 10 bases between. Germline V gene sequence: CDR1 SGHTA, CDR2 FQGTGA. The CDR3 sequence is CASSAAGLNTEAFF. In DNA, the CDR3 is TGTGCCAGCAGCGCCGCAGGGTTGAACACTGAAGCTTTCTTT.

This clone was seen only once. V and J are TRBV5-1 and TRBJ2-3; 13 bases are a match to TRBD2. This CDR3 is 17 amino acids long. J lost 4 bases, V lost 2 bases, and 7 bases had no gene match. Germline V gives CDR1 SGHRS, CDR2 YFSETQ. CDR3 loop: CASSFGGLAGVADTQYF. CDR3 nucleotides: TGCGCCAGCAGCTTTGGAGGACTAGCGGGAGTAGCAGATACGCAGTATTTT.

The genes are TRBV6-1 and TRBJ1-2; D unresolved. The germline V gene encodes CDR1 MNHNS and CDR2 SASEGT. V shed 1 base and J shed 8 bases, with 5 bases lying between them. The CDR3 consists of 11 residues. This CDR3 reads CASSEVEGYTF. CDR3 coding DNA: TGTGCCAGCAGTGAAGTGGAGGGCTACACCTTC.

This clone was seen a single time. J is TRBJ2-2 and V is TRBV15, with TRBD1 identical over 7 bases. The trim removed 0 bases at V and 6 bases at J, leaving 4 bases unmatched. The CDR3 loop spans 15 amino acids. The germline CDR1 and CDR2 sequences are LNHNV and YYDKDF (reference sequence). DNA for the CDR3: TGTGCCACCAGCAGAGATAAGGGGGCCGCCGGGGAGCTGTTTTTT. It yields the protein CATSRDKGAAGELFF. Variable domain in full (rest from reference TRBV15 and TRBJ2-2): DAMVIQNPRYQVTQFGKPVTLSCSQTLNHNVMYWYQQKSSQAPKLLFHYYDKDFNNEADTPDNFQSRRPNTSFCFLDIRSPGLGDTAMYLCATSRDKGAAGELFFGEGSRLTVL.

The chain couples TRBV19 to TRBJ2-2, with 9 bases identical to TRBD1. The V gene end was trimmed by 10 bases and the J gene end by 3 bases; junction bases not matched to a gene: 9. CDR3 length: 15 amino acids. Germline V CDR1 and CDR2: LNHDA, SQIVND (reference sequence). CDR3: CATDRDREYTGELFF. The CDR3 coding sequence is TGTGCCACCGACCGGGACAGGGAATACACCGGGGAGCTGTTTTTT. Using reference TRBV19 and TRBJ2-2 for the parts outside the CDR3, the full variable domain is DGGITQSPKYLFRKEGQNVTLSCEQNLNHDAMYWYRQDPGQGLRLIYYSQIVNDFQKGDIAEGYSVSREKKESFPLTVTSAQKNPTAFYLCATDRDREYTGELFFGEGSRLTVL.

The chain recombines TRBV6-5 with TRBJ2-5; D ambiguous. The V gene lost 8 bases and the J gene lost 3 bases, with 10 bases spanning the gap. Germline lookup yields CDR1 MNHEY and CDR2 SVGAGI. The CDR3 has 12 amino acids. The CDR3 coding sequence is TGTGCCAGCGTATGGCCCAAAGAGACCCAGTACTTC. This gives the protein CASVWPKETQYF.

The rearrangement joins TRBV19 to TRBJ1-2; maybe TRBD1 (5 bases). CDR3 length equals 16 residues. CDR1 and CDR2 from the germline V gene are LNHDA and SQIVND (reference sequence). V lost 8 bases and J 4 bases, leaving 23 bases between the germline ends. The CDR3 nucleotides read TGTGCCAGTCAGAAAGCGCGGGGGGAGCGAGGCTATGGCTACACCTTC. It codes for CASQKARGERGYGYTF.

The CDR3 loop reads CASSLEVGRAGDEQFF. The CDR3 bases are TGTGCCAGCAGCTTGGAAGTCGGGAGGGCCGGCGATGAGCAGTTCTTC. The chain uses TRBV5-4 and TRBJ2-1, with 8 bases lining up with TRBD2. The CDR3 is 16 amino acids. From germline, CDR1 is SGHNT and CDR2 YYREEE (reference sequence). J lost 8 bases, V lost 0 bases, and 10 bases had no gene match.

The chain couples TRBV7-2 to TRBJ2-2; tentatively, D is TRBD2 (5 bases). Germline V CDR1 and CDR2: SGHTA, FQGNSA. Trimming left V 8 bases short and J 1 base short, with 8 bases between. The CDR3 runs to 13 residues. This CDR3 is CASFGVNTGELFF. The CDR3 nucleotides read TGTGCCAGCTTCGGGGTGAACACCGGGGAGCTGTTTTTT.

This clone appeared a few times. The CDR3 coding sequence is TGTGCCAGCAAATCTGCGACTTTACAAGAGACCCAGTACTTC. Protein product: CASKSATLQETQYF. The chain links TRBV6-5 to TRBJ2-5; D is undetermined. CDR3 length: 14 amino acids. CDR1 is MNHEY and CDR2 is SVGAGI in the germline V gene. The V end was cut by 7 bases, the J end by 2 bases, with 14 bases between.

The rearrangement links TRBV28 to TRBJ2-1; a possible D gene is TRBD1 (6 bases). Germline-derived CDR1 and CDR2 are MDHEN and SYDVKM. V dropped 8 bases and J dropped 15 bases, with 11 bases sitting between them. This CDR3 has 9 residues. DNA of the CDR3: TGTGCCAGCGGGACAACAGGGTTCTTC. It codes for CASGTTGFF.

Written as DNA, the CDR3 is TGTGCCAGCAGTTGGAGGGCGTCGACAGATACGCAGTATTTT. It codes for CASSWRASTDTQYF. The chain links TRBV28 to TRBJ2-3; the D gene is possibly TRBD2 (6 bases). This CDR3 is 14 amino acids long. CDR1 and CDR2 (germline): MDHEN, SYDVKM. The V end was cut by 4 bases, the J end by 3 bases, with 11 bases between.

This chain connects TRBV5-6 to TRBJ1-1, with no clear D. There are 14 residues in the CDR3. The germline V and J ends were trimmed by 4 bases and 1 base, with 11 bases remaining between them. From germline, CDR1 is SGHDT and CDR2 YYEEEE. CDR3 residues: CASSTYRGNTEAFF. The CDR3 DNA reads TGTGCCAGCAGCACATACCGGGGGAACACTGAAGCTTTCTTT.

This clone was seen a handful of times. The chain recombines TRBV6-6 with TRBJ1-2; TRBD1 might be the D (6 bases). This CDR3 has 13 residues. V lost 2 bases and J 8 bases, leaving 12 bases between the germline ends. The V gene's germline CDR1 is MNHNY and CDR2 SVGAGI (reference sequence). CDR3 in amino acids: CASSYPRTEGYTF. The CDR3 bases are TGTGCCAGCAGTTACCCACGGACAGAGGGCTACACCTTC.

This clone occurred a few times. The CDR3 sequence is CASTMGLRREPQHF. The CDR3 bases are TGTGCCAGCACCATGGGACTACGGAGGGAGCCCCAGCATTTT. The chain has TRBV2 and TRBJ1-5, with D possibly being TRBD1 (5 bases). The CDR3 extends over 14 amino acids. The ends were cut back, 7 bases at V and 8 bases at J, with 18 bases in the middle. Germline V gene lookup returns CDR1 SNHLY and CDR2 FYNNEI.

Only one count was recorded for this clone. The CDR3, as DNA: TGTGCCAGCAGCCAAGACTACGGCCCTAACTATGGCTACACCTTC. Its protein is CASSQDYGPNYGYTF. The chain carries TRBV4-2 and TRBJ1-2; D uncertain. Germline V lookup: CDR1 LGHNA, CDR2 YNFKEQ. The CDR3 has 15 residues. V was pared by 0 bases and J by 0 bases, with 8 bases between.

V usage is TRBV7-9 and J usage is TRBJ1-4; D is unresolved. Germline CDR1 reads SEHNR; CDR2 reads FQNEAQ (reference sequence). This CDR3 region has 12 residues. Trimming left V 6 bases short and J 10 bases short, with 12 bases between. Here the CDR3 DNA reads TGTGCCAGCAGTGGTCATGTTGGAAAACTGTTTTTT. This translates into CASSGHVGKLFF.

The chain recombines TRBV7-3 with TRBJ2-2; 9 nucleotides match TRBD1. With 4 bases clipped from V and 2 bases from J, the junction kept 8 bases outside the gene matches. The CDR3 spans 17 residues. Germline CDR1 SGHTA, CDR2 FQGTGA. The CDR3 region has the DNA TGTGCCAGCAGCTCACAGGGGGCGCAATTTAACACCGGGGAGCTGTTTTTT. Translated, it gives CASSSQGAQFNTGELFF.

This chain uses TRBV27 with TRBJ1-2; tentatively, D is TRBD1 (6 bases). V was trimmed by 3 bases and J by 8 bases, leaving 13 bases between them. Looked up from germline, CDR1 is MNHEY and CDR2 is SMNVEV (reference sequence). This CDR3 contains 13 residues. The CDR3 sequence: CASSFTGPHGYTF. Here the CDR3 DNA reads TGTGCCAGCAGTTTCACAGGGCCACACGGCTACACCTTC.